Following are 21 T cell receptor beta chains from one sample sequenced in a study of technical replicates of blood from a few donors. Assay: immunoSEQ multiplex PCR; the TCRdb copy retains only in-frame clones and omits some. The table records fewer than 15,000 clones, around 95% of them present only once. Sequencing used PBMCs. These receptors originate from a human donor in good health.

The CDR3 coding sequence is TGCGCCAGCAGCCAAGGGGCTGGCTACGAGCAGTACTTC. Its translation: CASSQGAGYEQYF. The rearrangement links TRBV4-1 to TRBJ2-7; no clear D gene. Germline V gene sequence: CDR1 MGHRA, CDR2 YSYEKL. V lost 1 base, J lost 3 bases, and 7 bases lay in between. The CDR3 length is 13 residues.

V gene TRBV28 combines with J gene TRBJ1-4; possibly TRBD1 for D (5 bases). Looked up from germline, CDR1 is MDHEN and CDR2 is SYDVKM. The CDR3 runs to 14 residues. The ends were cut back, 5 bases at V and 4 bases at J, with 11 bases in the middle. The CDR3 here is CASSLLQGNEKLFF. As DNA, the CDR3 is TGTGCCAGCAGTCTGTTGCAGGGTAATGAAAAACTGTTTTTT.

In DNA, the CDR3 is TGTGCCAGTAGTAAGGACTGGGGTGAGCAGTTCTTC. Amino acid sequence: CASSKDWGEQFF. The gene calls are TRBV19 and TRBJ2-1, with D possibly TRBD2 on 5 matching bases. The CDR3 totals 12 residues. Trimming removed 4 bases from V and 9 bases from J, with 10 bases in between. Germline loops: CDR1 LNHDA, CDR2 SQIVND (reference sequence). The variable domain in full, completed from reference TRBV19 and TRBJ2-1, reads DGGITQSPKYLFRKEGQNVTLSCEQNLNHDAMYWYRQDPGQGLRLIYYSQIVNDFQKGDIAEGYSVSREKKESFPLTVTSAQKNPTAFYLCASSKDWGEQFFGPGTRLTVL.

V and J are TRBV5-1 and TRBJ2-5; 10 nucleotides align to TRBD2. The germline V gene encodes CDR1 SGHRS and CDR2 YFSETQ. The CDR3 extends over 14 amino acids. Trimming at V came to 4 bases and at J to 4 bases, leaving 4 bases not matched to a gene. The CDR3 region is CASSVSGGGETQYF. CDR3 DNA: TGCGCCAGCAGCGTGAGCGGGGGGGGAGAGACCCAGTACTTC.

This chain links TRBV30 with TRBJ2-1; possible D gene TRBD2, 6 bases. V lost 2 bases, J lost 4 bases, and 12 bases lay in between. This CDR3 is 14 amino acids long. The V gene's germline CDR1 is GTSNPN and CDR2 SVGIG (reference sequence). The CDR3 DNA reads as TGTGCCTGGAGTAGGATAGCGGCTTACAATGAGCAGTTCTTC. Translating it yields CAWSRIAAYNEQFF. Full variable domain (outside the CDR3, taken from reference TRBV30 and TRBJ2-1): SQTIHQWPATLVQPVGSPLSLECTVEGTSNPNLYWYRQAAGRGLQLLFYSVGIGQISSEVPQNLSASRPQDRQFILSSKKLLLSDSGFYLCAWSRIAAYNEQFFGPGTRLTVL.

This clone was detected only once. This chain joins TRBV9 and TRBJ2-3, with a weak D call TRBD2 (5 bases). Germline V gene lookup returns CDR1 SGDLS and CDR2 YYNGEE. V was clipped by 4 bases and J by 0 bases, with 9 bases between them. CDR3 length: 14 amino acids. The CDR3 DNA reads TGTGCCAGCAGCCCCTCGGGAAGCACAGATACGCAGTATTTT. Its translation is CASSPSGSTDTQYF.

V usage is TRBV29-1 and J usage is TRBJ1-2; TRBD1 matches at 10 bases. CDR3 size: 12 residues. Germline V CDR1 and CDR2: SQVTM, ANQGSEA. The ends lost 6 bases at V and 5 bases at J; junction bases unmatched: 3. The CDR3 protein is CSVTGGRYGYTF. The CDR3 region has the DNA TGCAGCGTGACAGGGGGCCGGTATGGCTACACCTTC.

The V call is TRBV10-2, the J call TRBJ2-2, with 7 bases that match TRBD1. CDR3 length: 15 amino acids. Germline CDR1 and CDR2: WSHSY and SAAADI. The junction had 6 bases not matched to a gene; V was cut back by 2 bases and J by 6 bases. This chain's CDR3 is CASSEDRVVPGELFF. As DNA, the CDR3 is TGCGCCAGCAGTGAGGACAGGGTGGTACCCGGGGAGCTGTTTTTT.

V gene TRBV7-9 combines with J gene TRBJ1-1, with D possibly matching TRBD1 (5 bases). Germline V gives CDR1 SEHNR, CDR2 FQNEAQ (reference sequence). V was cut by 2 bases and J by 11 bases, with 24 bases left in between. This CDR3 is built from 16 residues. The CDR3: CASSLKREGAPIYAFF. The CDR3 DNA sequence: TGTGCCAGCAGCTTAAAAAGGGAAGGGGCGCCCATCTATGCTTTCTTT. The whole variable domain, filled in from reference TRBV7-9 and TRBJ1-1, reads DTGVSQNPRHKITKRGQNVTFRCDPISEHNRLYWYRQTLGQGPEFLTYFQNEAQLEKSRLLSDRFSAERPKGSFSTLEIQRTEQGDSAMYLCASSLKREGAPIYAFFGQGTRLTVV.

The V call is TRBV7-6, the J call TRBJ2-1, with 8 bases lining up with TRBD1. Germline values: CDR1 SGHVS, CDR2 FNYEAQ. V lost 1 base and J lost 4; bases outside the gene matches: 6. The CDR3 extends over 16 amino acids. CDR3 sequence (DNA): TGTGCCAGCAGCTTAGTTGCCGGGACAGGATACAATGAGCAGTTCTTC. Its translation is CASSLVAGTGYNEQFF.

The chain combines TRBV5-1 with TRBJ1-1; 8 bases align to TRBD1. With V trimmed by 4 bases and J by 6 bases, 5 bases remained unmatched. The CDR3 runs to 13 residues. The germline gives CDR1 SGHRS, CDR2 YFSETQ. The DNA for the CDR3 is TGCGCCAGCAGCGGGACAGGACGCTCTGAAGCTTTCTTT. Its translation: CASSGTGRSEAFF.

This rearrangement joins TRBV7-6 to TRBJ2-1, with 11 nucleotides matching TRBD2. J was trimmed by 6 bases and V by 0 bases; bases with no gene match: 1. Germline V CDR1 and CDR2: SGHVS, FNYEAQ. CDR3 size: 15 residues. CDR3 DNA: TGTGCCAGCAGCTTAGCCGGGACTAGCGGCAATGAGCAGTTCTTC. It encodes CASSLAGTSGNEQFF.

The genes are TRBV7-3 and TRBJ2-5, with 13 bases lining up with TRBD2. The CDR3 is 15 residues long. V shed 6 bases and J 4 bases; nucleotides not matched to a gene: 5. The germline V gene has CDR1 SGHTA and CDR2 FQGTGA. Here the CDR3 reads CASSLTSGRVETQYF. In DNA form, the CDR3 reads TGTGCCAGCAGTCTAACTAGCGGGAGGGTAGAGACCCAGTACTTC.

The chain has TRBV5-5 and TRBJ2-7; perhaps TRBD1 as D (6 bases). Trimming stripped 4 bases from V and 2 bases from J, with 16 bases between. The CDR3 sequence is 15 residues long. CDR1 SGHKS and CDR2 YYEKEE come from the germline V gene (reference sequence). Here the CDR3 reads CASSLQGMGAYEQYF. The CDR3 DNA sequence: TGTGCCAGCAGCCTCCAGGGGATGGGAGCCTACGAGCAGTACTTC.

The V gene is TRBV28, the J gene TRBJ2-7; 7 bases are a match to TRBD1. V trimming: 5 bases; J trimming: 3 bases; junction bases outside the gene matches: 4. CDR3 length: 13 amino acids. Germline V gene lookup returns CDR1 MDHEN and CDR2 SYDVKM. The CDR3 region has the DNA TGTGCCAGCAGTCCCGGGACAGACTACGAGCAGTACTTC. Protein sequence: CASSPGTDYEQYF.

This clone came up a few times. This chain connects TRBV21-1 to TRBJ2-2; the D segment call TRBD2 is taken from the table without a DNA check. TRBV21-1 constitutes a pseudogene. The CDR3 covers 14 residues. CDR3 nucleotide sequence: TGTGCCAGCAGGCTAGCGGAGGACACCGGGGAGCTGTTTTTT. Encoded protein: CASRLAEDTGELFF.

The chain links TRBV19 to TRBJ2-7; 7 bases line up with TRBD1. The CDR3 spans 17 residues. Germline V lookup: CDR1 LNHDA, CDR2 SQIVND (reference sequence). V lost 2 bases, J lost 2 bases, and 12 bases stayed unmatched. The CDR3 nucleotides read TGTGCCAGTAGTATATCCGGGACAGCACTAATACCCTACGAGCAGTACTTC. Protein product: CASSISGTALIPYEQYF.

This chain links TRBV5-1 with TRBJ1-4, with 8 bases lining up with TRBD1. Looked up from germline, CDR1 is SGHRS and CDR2 is YFSETQ. Trimming took 4 bases from V and 2 from J; bases not matched to a gene: 10. The CDR3 runs 17 residues. The CDR3 here is CASSLRGPGRTNEKLFF. Written as DNA, the CDR3 is TGCGCCAGCAGCCTCAGGGGGCCGGGGCGGACTAATGAAAAACTGTTTTTT.

The chain couples TRBV9 to TRBJ2-1, with D possibly being TRBD2 (5 bases). CDR1 is SGDLS, CDR2 YYNGEE, per germline. Trimming cost V 4 bases and J 3 bases, with 14 bases left between them. This CDR3 is 15 amino acids long. The CDR3 protein is CASSHEGASYNEQFF. The CDR3 DNA follows: TGTGCCAGCAGCCATGAGGGAGCTAGCTACAATGAGCAGTTCTTC. The whole variable domain, filled in from reference TRBV9 and TRBJ2-1, reads DSGVTQTPKHLITATGQRVTLRCSPRSGDLSVYWYQQSLDQGLQFLIQYYNGEERAKGNILERFSAQQFPDLHSELNLSSLELGDSALYFCASSHEGASYNEQFFGPGTRLTVL.

The J gene is TRBJ2-1, the V gene TRBV5-4; D is perhaps TRBD1 (5 bases). Germline loops: CDR1 SGHNT, CDR2 YYREEE (reference sequence). CDR3 length equals 16 residues. V dropped 1 base and J dropped 4 bases, with 15 bases sitting between them. CDR3 nucleotides: TGTGCCAGCAGCTTGAGTTCGCAGGGTGGTTACAATGAGCAGTTCTTC. This translates into CASSLSSQGGYNEQFF.

This chain uses TRBV19 with TRBJ1-1; D possibly corresponds to TRBD1 (6 bases). Germline V CDR1 and CDR2: LNHDA, SQIVND (reference sequence). The V gene lost 1 base and the J gene lost 4 bases, with 13 bases spanning the gap. The CDR3 runs 15 residues. The CDR3 spells CASSIVTGWVTEAFF. CDR3 nucleotide sequence: TGTGCCAGTAGTATAGTAACAGGGTGGGTCACTGAAGCTTTCTTT.